This T cell receptor beta chain derives from a study of T cells in Graves' hyperthyroidism and ophthalmopathy. Disease duration was under 3 months in the ophthalmopathy patients, who also had a Clinical Activity Score of at least 3 and a NOSPECS grade of at least 4. It was 8.5 to 10 ml of fresh peripheral blood that supplied the PBMCs. The CDR3 has 14 residues. The germline gives CDR1 DFQATT, CDR2 SNEGSKA (reference sequence). V shed 2 bases, J shed 7 bases, and the junction held 5 bases outside the gene matches. This clonotype was observed at least ten times. TCR beta CDR3 regions were amplified from RNA transcripts. When the TCR CDR3 underwent first-round RT-PCR, the HTBI primer set was used. TCRdb re-derived calls from the multiplex PCR reads in MiXCR, one entry per CDR3 protein. The sample contains 350,000 to 450,000 distinct CDR3 sequences, around 15% of which appear only once.

V and J are TRBV20-1 and TRBJ2-1; 10 bases are a match to TRBD2. This sequence originates from a man in his forties or fifties with Graves' ophthalmopathy. Sequenced sample: blood. CDR3 nucleotide sequence: TGCAGTGCTAGACTAGCGGGAGATTTTAATGAGCAGTTCTTC. Encoded protein: CSARLAGDFNEQFF.